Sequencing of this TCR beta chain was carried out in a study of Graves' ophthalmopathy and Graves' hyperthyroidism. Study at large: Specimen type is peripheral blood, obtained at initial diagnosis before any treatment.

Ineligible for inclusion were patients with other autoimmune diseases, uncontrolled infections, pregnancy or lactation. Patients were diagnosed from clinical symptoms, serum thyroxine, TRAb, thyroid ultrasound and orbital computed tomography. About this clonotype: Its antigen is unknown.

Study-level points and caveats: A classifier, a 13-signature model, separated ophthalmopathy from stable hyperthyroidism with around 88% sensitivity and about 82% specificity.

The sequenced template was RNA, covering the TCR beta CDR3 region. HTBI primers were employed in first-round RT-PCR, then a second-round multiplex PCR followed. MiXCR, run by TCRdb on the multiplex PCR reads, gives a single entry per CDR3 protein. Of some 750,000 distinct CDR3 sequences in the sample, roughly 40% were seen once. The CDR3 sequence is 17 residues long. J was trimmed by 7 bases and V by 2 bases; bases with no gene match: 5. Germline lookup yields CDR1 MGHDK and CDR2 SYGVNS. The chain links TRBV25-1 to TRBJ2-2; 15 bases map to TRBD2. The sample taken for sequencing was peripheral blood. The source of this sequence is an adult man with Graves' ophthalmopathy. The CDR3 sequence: CASSEGLAGGPDGELFF. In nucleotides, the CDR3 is TGTGCCAGCAGTGAAGGACTAGCGGGAGGGCCGGACGGGGAGCTGTTTTTT. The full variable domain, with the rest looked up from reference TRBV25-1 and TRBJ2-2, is EADIYQTPRYLVIGTGKKITLECSQTMGHDKMYWYQQDPGMELHLIHYSYGVNSTEKGDLSSESTVSRIRTEHFPLTLESARPSHTSQYLCASSEGLAGGPDGELFFGEGSRLTVL.